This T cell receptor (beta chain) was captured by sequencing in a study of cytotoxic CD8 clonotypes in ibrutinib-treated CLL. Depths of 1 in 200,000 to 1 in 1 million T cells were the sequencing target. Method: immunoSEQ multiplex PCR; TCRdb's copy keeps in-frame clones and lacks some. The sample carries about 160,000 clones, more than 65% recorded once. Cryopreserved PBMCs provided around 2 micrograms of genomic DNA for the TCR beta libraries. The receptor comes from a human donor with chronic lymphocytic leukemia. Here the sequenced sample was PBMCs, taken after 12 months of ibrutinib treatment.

This CDR3 is CASSFRSTNEKLFF. DNA for the CDR3: TGTGCCAGCAGCTTTCGCTCAACTAATGAAAAACTGTTTTTT. The chain couples TRBV7-2 to TRBJ1-4; no clear D. Trimming cost V 3 bases and J 0 bases, with 5 bases left between them. Germline CDR1 is SGHTA and CDR2 is FQGNSA. The CDR3 length is 14 residues.